In its sample, the clone carrying this T cell receptor (beta chain) was seen a few times. In germline, CDR1 is MNHNY, CDR2 SVGAGI (reference sequence). V was pared by 2 bases and J by 7 bases, with 8 bases between. This CDR3 is 12 amino acids long. The sample comes from a study of shared clonotypes between healthy human individuals. Overall study: A donor's plate count was three for CD4 naive and three for CD4 memory; CD8 naive had two and CD8 memory one.

Measured with immunoSEQ multiplex PCR; TCRdb has only the in-frame clones, and not every one. Altogether roughly 2.5 million clones are present, approximately 92% being singletons, with the ten largest covering around 0.14%. This receptor was identified in a man between 18 and 35 years old in good health. The J gene is TRBJ1-1, the V gene TRBV6-6; tentatively, D is TRBD1 (5 bases). Material: naive CD4+ T cells sorted from blood. Subset given: CD45RA+ positively selected. CDR3 sequence reads: CASSYMTDEAFF. The CDR3 DNA sequence: TGTGCCAGCAGTTACATGACAGATGAAGCTTTCTTT.